These 20 T cell receptor beta chains originate from one sample sequenced in a study of identifying expanded T cells in peripheral blood. Method: immunoSEQ multiplex PCR; TCRdb's copy keeps in-frame clones and lacks some. The repertoire holds roughly 130,000 clones, approximately 86% seen once, with less than 10% in the top ten. Sequences were obtained from blood. These receptors originate from a person between 18 and 75 years old in good health.

The chain employs TRBV29-1 and TRBJ1-1, with TRBD1 as a possible D gene (5 bases). Germline values: CDR1 SQVTM, CDR2 ANQGSEA. Trimming left V 2 bases short and J 2 bases short, with 18 bases between. This CDR3 comprises 16 residues. CDR3 bases: TGCAGCGTTGAATTGGCCGGGAGGGGAAGAAACACTGAAGCTTTCTTT. Its protein is CSVELAGRGRNTEAFF.

This chain uses TRBV19 with TRBJ2-3; 11 bases align to TRBD2. Germline-derived CDR1 and CDR2 are LNHDA and SQIVND (reference sequence). The CDR3 spans 15 residues. V trimming: 11 bases; J trimming: 6 bases; junction bases outside the gene matches: 13. CDR3: CASKGPTSGVDTQYF. CDR3 DNA: TGTGCCTCTAAGGGGCCGACTAGCGGGGTGGATACGCAGTATTTT.

This chain links TRBV5-1 with TRBJ2-5; 10 bases agree with TRBD2. CDR1 and CDR2 (germline): SGHRS, YFSETQ. The V gene end was trimmed by 4 bases and the J gene end by 3 bases; junction bases not matched to a gene: 9. This CDR3 is built from 16 residues. The CDR3 sequence: CASSLSASGSEETQYF. CDR3 sequence (DNA): TGCGCCAGCAGCCTGTCAGCTAGCGGGAGCGAAGAGACCCAGTACTTC.

This sequence joins TRBV6-6 and TRBJ2-3; 7 nucleotides agree with TRBD2. Trimming took 6 bases from V and 6 from J; bases not matched to a gene: 3. This CDR3 comprises 12 residues. CDR1 is MNHNY and CDR2 is SVGAGI in the germline V gene (reference sequence). The CDR3 spells CASRPGGDTQYF. The CDR3 DNA sequence: TGTGCCAGCAGACCCGGGGGGGATACGCAGTATTTT.

This chain uses TRBV21-1 with TRBJ1-5. TRBV21-1 is deemed a pseudogene. The length of the CDR3 is 12 residues. The chain's CDR3 is CASSNPPQPQHF. The DNA of the CDR3 is TGTGCCAGCAGCAATCCCCCTCAGCCCCAGCATTTT.

The chain has TRBV2 and TRBJ1-1, with 7 positions matching TRBD1. The CDR3 covers 13 residues. Germline loops: CDR1 SNHLY, CDR2 FYNNEI. Germline trimming cut 6 bases from V and 0 bases from J; bases unmatched to any gene: 1. The CDR3 bases are TGTGCCAGCAGGGGACAGCTGAACACTGAAGCTTTCTTT. This sequence encodes CASRGQLNTEAFF.

This clone was seen once. The rearrangement joins TRBV28 to TRBJ1-6; weak D call: TRBD1 (6 bases). The germline CDR1 and CDR2 sequences are MDHEN and SYDVKM. Trimming cost V 2 bases and J 9 bases, with 8 bases left between them. This CDR3 comprises 13 residues. The CDR3 sequence is CASSLGGVSPLHF. The CDR3 DNA sequence: TGTGCCAGCAGTTTAGGGGGCGTTTCACCCCTCCACTTT.

V gene TRBV11-1 combines with J gene TRBJ2-7, with D possibly being TRBD1 (6 bases). The CDR3 is 15 residues long. Germline CDR1 SGHAT, CDR2 FQDESV (reference sequence). The V and J ends lost 5 bases and 2 bases respectively, with 16 bases between them. The CDR3, as DNA: TGTGCCAGCAGCCGGACCCCGGGACATACCTACGAGCAGTACTTC. Encoded protein: CASSRTPGHTYEQYF. Drawing the rest from reference TRBV11-1 and TRBJ2-7, the complete variable domain is EAEVAQSPRYKITEKSQAVAFWCDPISGHATLYWYRQILGQGPELLVQFQDESVVDDSQLPKDRFSAERLKGVDSTLKIQPAELGDSAMYLCASSRTPGHTYEQYFGPGTRLTVT.

The J gene is TRBJ2-5, the V gene TRBV7-3; 10 nucleotides match TRBD1. This CDR3 is 17 amino acids long. Germline trimming cut 0 bases from V and 5 bases from J; bases unmatched to any gene: 9. Germline lookup yields CDR1 SGHTA and CDR2 FQGTGA. DNA for the CDR3: TGTGCCAGCAGCTTAACCGGGACAGGGGTGGCAATGGAGACCCAGTACTTC. Its protein is CASSLTGTGVAMETQYF.

Here the CDR3 reads CASSVSPGANNEQFF. As DNA, the CDR3 is TGTGCCAGCAGCGTCTCCCCAGGGGCCAACAATGAGCAGTTCTTC. The rearrangement links TRBV9 to TRBJ2-1, with D tentatively TRBD1 (6 bases). The CDR3 is 15 amino acids. Germline V gene lookup returns CDR1 SGDLS and CDR2 YYNGEE. Trimming removed 2 bases at V and 5 bases at J, with 14 bases between.

The J gene is TRBJ2-1, the V gene TRBV28; D assignment may be TRBD1 or TRBD2 (5 bases each). Trimming left V 5 bases short and J 3 bases short, with 20 bases between. The length of the CDR3 is 17 residues. Germline loops: CDR1 MDHEN, CDR2 SYDVKM. CDR3 residues: CASSEDSRGLIYNEQFF. In DNA, the CDR3 is TGTGCCAGCAGTGAAGACAGTCGGGGCTTAATCTACAATGAGCAGTTCTTC.

The rearrangement links TRBV28 to TRBJ2-7, with D perhaps TRBD1 (5 bases). Trimming took 1 base from V and 4 from J, leaving 17 bases between them. CDR1 and CDR2 from the germline V gene are MDHEN and SYDVKM. The CDR3 totals 16 residues. The CDR3 DNA is TGTGCCAGCAGTTTATCTCAGGGATCAATTGGTTACGAGCAGTACTTC. Translation gives CASSLSQGSIGYEQYF.

The chain has TRBV7-9 and TRBJ2-2; D might be TRBD2 (5 bases). Germline assignment: CDR1 SEHNR and CDR2 FQNEAQ (reference sequence). The CDR3 consists of 13 residues. Trimming left V 1 base short and J 7 bases short, with 7 bases between. The CDR3 region has the DNA TGTGCCAGCAGCTTAGTGGGAGTCGGGGAGCTGTTTTTT. Translation: CASSLVGVGELFF.

This chain links TRBV18 with TRBJ2-3; tentative D call: TRBD2 (6 bases). The CDR3 is 13 residues long. The V gene lost 5 bases and the J gene lost 2 bases, with 8 bases spanning the gap. In germline, CDR1 is KGHSH, CDR2 LQKENI. The CDR3 loop reads CASSAGFTDTQYF. The CDR3 nucleotides read TGTGCCAGCTCAGCGGGATTCACAGATACGCAGTATTTT. The whole variable domain, filled in from reference TRBV18 and TRBJ2-3, reads NAGVMQNPRHLVRRRGQEARLRCSPMKGHSHVYWYRQLPEEGLKFMVYLQKENIIDESGMPKERFSAEFPKEGPSILRIQQVVRGDSAAYFCASSAGFTDTQYFGPGTRLTVL.

This clone was seen just once. J is TRBJ2-3 and V is TRBV6-6; maybe TRBD2 (6 bases). V lost 7 bases and J 6 bases, leaving 17 bases between the germline ends. The CDR3 is made up of 14 amino acids. Germline V gene data show CDR1 as MNHNY and CDR2 as SVGAGI (reference sequence). CDR3 sequence reads: CASTLLASGDTQYF. CDR3 DNA sequence: TGTGCCAGCACCCTACTAGCATCGGGGGATACGCAGTATTTT.

J is TRBJ1-5 and V is TRBV28; 11 positions match TRBD1. With V trimmed by 6 bases and J by 4 bases, 8 bases remained unmatched. Germline CDR1 is MDHEN and CDR2 is SYDVKM. The CDR3 totals 16 residues. The CDR3 coding sequence is TGTGCCAGCAGACTTCGGACAGGGGGCGTAAATCAGCCCCAGCATTTT. Its translation: CASRLRTGGVNQPQHF. The full variable domain, in which reference TRBV28 and TRBJ1-5 provide the parts outside the CDR3, is DVKVTQSSRYLVKRTGEKVFLECVQDMDHENMFWYRQDPGLGLRLIYFSYDVKMKEKGDIPEGYSVSREKKERFSLILESASTNQTSMYLCASRLRTGGVNQPQHFGDGTRLSIL.

J is TRBJ1-2 and V is TRBV6-1; D gene ambiguous. CDR3 length equals 9 residues. Germline V lookup: CDR1 MNHNS, CDR2 SASEGT. Trimming removed 3 bases from V and 10 bases from J, with 3 bases in between. Here the CDR3 reads CASSDPYTF. Here the CDR3 DNA reads TGTGCCAGCAGTGACCCCTACACCTTC.

This clone came up once. The CDR3 region has the DNA TGTGCCAGCAGCCTGCTCCGGGACAGCGCCTACAATGAGCAGTTCTTC. The encoded protein is CASSLLRDSAYNEQFF. The V and J genes are TRBV11-2 and TRBJ2-1; 7 bases are shared with TRBD1. The CDR3 loop spans 16 amino acids. V shed 5 bases, J shed 2 bases, and the junction held 9 bases outside the gene matches. Germline CDR1 is SGHAT and CDR2 is FQNNGV.

This rearrangement joins TRBV9 to TRBJ2-5, with 9 bases matching TRBD1. The germline CDR1 and CDR2 sequences are SGDLS and YYNGEE. This CDR3 is built from 18 residues. The V gene end was trimmed by 2 bases and the J gene end by 1 base; junction bases not matched to a gene: 12. In DNA, the CDR3 is TGTGCCAGCAGCGTCACGGGACAGGGTGACAGTACCCAAGAGACCCAGTACTTC. Protein sequence: CASSVTGQGDSTQETQYF.

The chain recombines TRBV6-1 with TRBJ1-5; 10 bases are a match to TRBD1. Germline V CDR1 and CDR2: MNHNS, SASEGT. This CDR3 is built from 15 residues. The trim removed 6 bases at V and 4 bases at J, leaving 6 bases unmatched. The CDR3 protein is CASRALGQGNQPQHF. CDR3 nucleotide sequence: TGTGCCAGCAGGGCCTTGGGACAGGGGAATCAGCCCCAGCATTTT.